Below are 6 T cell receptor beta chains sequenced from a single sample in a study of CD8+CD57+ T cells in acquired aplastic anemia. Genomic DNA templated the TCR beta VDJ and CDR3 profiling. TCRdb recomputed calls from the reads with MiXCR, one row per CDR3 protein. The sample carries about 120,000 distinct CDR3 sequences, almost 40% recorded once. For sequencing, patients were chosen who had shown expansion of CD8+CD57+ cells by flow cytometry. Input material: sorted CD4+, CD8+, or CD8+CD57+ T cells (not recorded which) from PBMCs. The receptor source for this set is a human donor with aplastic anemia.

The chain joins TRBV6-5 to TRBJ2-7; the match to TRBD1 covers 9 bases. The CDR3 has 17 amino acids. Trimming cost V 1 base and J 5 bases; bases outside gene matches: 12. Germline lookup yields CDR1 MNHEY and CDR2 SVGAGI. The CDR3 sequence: CASSYYSPGQGFNEQYF. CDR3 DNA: TGTGCCAGCAGTTACTACTCCCCGGGACAGGGTTTCAACGAGCAGTACTTC.

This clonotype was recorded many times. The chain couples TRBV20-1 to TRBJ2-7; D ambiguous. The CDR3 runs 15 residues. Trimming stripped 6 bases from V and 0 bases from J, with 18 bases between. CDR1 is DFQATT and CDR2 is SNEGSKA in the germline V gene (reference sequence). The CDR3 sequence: CSAERKFYSSYEQYV. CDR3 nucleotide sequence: TGCAGTGCGGAGAGGAAGTTCTACAGCTCCTACGAGCAGTACGTC.

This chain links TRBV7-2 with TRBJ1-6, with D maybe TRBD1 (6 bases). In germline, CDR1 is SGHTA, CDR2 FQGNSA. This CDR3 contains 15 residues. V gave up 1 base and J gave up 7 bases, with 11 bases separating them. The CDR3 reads CASSLVGGPNSPLHF. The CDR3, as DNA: TGTGCCAGCAGCTTAGTTGGGGGCCCCAATTCACCCCTCCACTTT.

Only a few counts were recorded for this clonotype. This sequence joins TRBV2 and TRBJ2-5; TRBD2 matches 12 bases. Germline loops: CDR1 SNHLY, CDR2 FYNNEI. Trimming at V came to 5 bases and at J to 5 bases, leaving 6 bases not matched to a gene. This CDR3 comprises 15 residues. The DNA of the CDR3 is TGTGCCAGCAGTCCTAGCGGGGGGGCGGCGGAGACCCAGTACTTC. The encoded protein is CASSPSGGAAETQYF. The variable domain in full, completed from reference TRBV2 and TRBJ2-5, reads EPEVTQTPSHQVTQMGQEVILRCVPISNHLYFYWYRQILGQKVEFLVSFYNNEISEKSEIFDDQFSVERPDGSNFTLKIRSTKLEDSAMYFCASSPSGGAAETQYFGPGTRLLVL.

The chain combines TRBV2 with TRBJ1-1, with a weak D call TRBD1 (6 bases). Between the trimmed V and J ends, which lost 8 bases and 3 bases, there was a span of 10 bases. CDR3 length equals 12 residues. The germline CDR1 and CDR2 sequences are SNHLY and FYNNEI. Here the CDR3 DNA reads TGTGCCAGCGACAGGTCGGACACTGAAGCTTTCTTT. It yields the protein CASDRSDTEAFF.

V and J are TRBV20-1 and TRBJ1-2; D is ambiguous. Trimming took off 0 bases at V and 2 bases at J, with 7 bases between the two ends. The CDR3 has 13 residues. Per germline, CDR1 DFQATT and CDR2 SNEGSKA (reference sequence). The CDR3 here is CSARDGRNYGYTF. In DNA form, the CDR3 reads TGCAGTGCTAGAGATGGCAGAAACTATGGCTACACCTTC.